One and the same sample provided the 28 T cell receptor beta chains below, sequenced in a study of CD8 T cells in Susac syndrome. Reverse transcription of roughly 0.5 to 1 ug RNA was performed with random hexamers. TCRdb processed the immunoSEQ multiplex PCR reads anew with MiXCR; each CDR3 protein has one entry. The sample has hundreds of thousands of distinct CDR3 sequences, 85% seen once. The sample comprised CD8+ T cells from PBMCs. These receptors were obtained from a human donor with multiple sclerosis.

The chain recombines TRBV15 with TRBJ2-1; the match to TRBD1 covers 11 bases. This CDR3 has 17 residues. Germline trimming cut 2 bases from V and 4 bases from J; bases unmatched to any gene: 7. Germline CDR1 is LNHNV and CDR2 is YYDKDF (reference sequence). The CDR3 protein is CATSRILGQGDYNEQFF. The CDR3 coding sequence is TGTGCCACCAGCAGAATCTTGGGACAGGGGGATTACAATGAGCAGTTCTTC. Full variable domain (rest looked up from reference TRBV15 and TRBJ2-1): DAMVIQNPRYQVTQFGKPVTLSCSQTLNHNVMYWYQQKSSQAPKLLFHYYDKDFNNEADTPDNFQSRRPNTSFCFLDIRSPGLGDTAMYLCATSRILGQGDYNEQFFGPGTRLTVL.

V and J are TRBV27 and TRBJ2-2, with D unresolved. The CDR3 contains 15 residues. The V and J ends lost 6 bases and 1 base respectively, with 12 bases between them. From germline, CDR1 is MNHEY and CDR2 SMNVEV (reference sequence). The CDR3 coding sequence is TGTGCCAGCAGCCCCCTGATACAGAACACCGGGGAGCTGTTTTTT. Translating it yields CASSPLIQNTGELFF.

The chain couples TRBV14 to TRBJ2-7; D not certain. The CDR3 runs to 12 residues. Germline CDR1 SGHDN, CDR2 FVKESK. Trimming left V 4 bases short and J 6 bases short, with 10 bases between. The CDR3 region has the DNA TGTGCCAGCAGCCCACACCTGGGCGAGCAGTACTTC. Its translation is CASSPHLGEQYF.

J is TRBJ2-7 and V is TRBV27; tentative D call: TRBD2 (6 bases). Trimming took 7 bases from V and 1 from J, leaving 17 bases between them. CDR1 MNHEY and CDR2 SMNVEV come from the germline V gene (reference sequence). The CDR3 covers 15 residues. The CDR3 here is CASNAGSPPSYEQYF. The CDR3, as DNA: TGTGCCAGCAATGCGGGGTCACCTCCATCCTACGAGCAGTACTTC.

The chain joins TRBV30 to TRBJ1-5; TRBD1 matches 8 bases. Germline CDR1 GTSNPN, CDR2 SVGIG (reference sequence). The CDR3 covers 14 residues. J lost 1 base, V lost 5 bases, and 4 bases had no gene match. This CDR3 is CAWGTGISNQPQHF. The CDR3 DNA reads as TGTGCCTGGGGGACAGGTATCAGCAATCAGCCCCAGCATTTT.

The V gene is TRBV29-1, the J gene TRBJ2-1, with D possibly matching TRBD1 (6 bases). CDR1 and CDR2 from the germline V gene are SQVTM and ANQGSEA. Between the trimmed V and J ends, which lost 4 bases and 15 bases, there was a span of 19 bases. The length of the CDR3 is 12 residues. The chain's CDR3 is CSVGSQGVFRFF. DNA for the CDR3: TGCAGCGTTGGTTCACAGGGAGTTTTTCGGTTCTTC.

The chain couples TRBV27 to TRBJ1-5; D is uncertain. Per the germline V gene, CDR1 is MNHEY and CDR2 is SMNVEV (reference sequence). The CDR3 consists of 15 residues. Trimming removed 6 bases at V and 0 bases at J, with 12 bases between. The CDR3 bases are TGTGCCAGCAGACGGTGGGCGGTTAGCAATCAGCCCCAGCATTTT. Translated, it gives CASRRWAVSNQPQHF.

This clonotype was seen only once. At one end, the junction sequence differs from germline, possibly due to a read error. The CDR3: CASSQEGRGYSEQFF. For the CDR3, the DNA is TGCGCCAGCAGCCAAGAGGGGAGGGGATACAGTGAGCAGTTCTTC. The chain couples TRBV4-1 to TRBJ2-1, with 7 bases that match TRBD2. CDR1 is MGHRA and CDR2 is YSYEKL in the germline V gene. The CDR3 has 15 amino acids.

The chain links TRBV19 to TRBJ1-1; weak D call: TRBD1 (6 bases). The CDR3 sequence is 13 residues long. The V and J ends lost 6 bases and 5 bases respectively, with 13 bases between them. Germline assignment: CDR1 LNHDA and CDR2 SQIVND (reference sequence). CDR3 coding DNA: TGTGCCAGTAGGAGAGGGGGATCAACTGAAGCTTTCTTT. It translates to CASRRGGSTEAFF.

V gene TRBV6-1 combines with J gene TRBJ2-1; TRBD1 matches 7 bases. This CDR3 has 14 amino acids. Germline assignment: CDR1 MNHNS and CDR2 SASEGT. The J segment lost 6 bases and the V segment lost 10 bases, leaving 12 bases of the junction unmatched. This chain's CDR3 is CATSNRGMVNEQFF. Written as DNA, the CDR3 is TGTGCCACCTCTAACAGGGGAATGGTCAATGAGCAGTTCTTC.

The chain is built from TRBV15 and TRBJ2-1; D may be TRBD1 (5 bases). CDR3 length equals 14 residues. Germline V gene sequence: CDR1 LNHNV, CDR2 YYDKDF (reference sequence). Trimming took off 0 bases at V and 4 bases at J, with 7 bases between the two ends. CDR3 bases: TGTGCCACCAGCAGAGAGGGGCAGTACAATGAGCAGTTCTTC. Protein: CATSREGQYNEQFF.

The chain recombines TRBV7-9 with TRBJ2-5; tentatively, D is TRBD2 (5 bases). Trimming took 5 bases from V and 3 from J, leaving 16 bases between them. Germline V gene sequence: CDR1 SEHNR, CDR2 FQNEAQ (reference sequence). The CDR3 is made up of 15 amino acids. The CDR3 is CASSPWTEDEETQYF. The CDR3 DNA follows: TGTGCCAGCAGCCCGTGGACTGAGGATGAAGAGACCCAGTACTTC.

The chain links TRBV27 to TRBJ2-7; possibly TRBD1 or TRBD2 for D (5 bases each). The germline V and J ends were trimmed by 5 bases and 2 bases, with 13 bases remaining between them. In germline, CDR1 is MNHEY, CDR2 SMNVEV (reference sequence). The CDR3 length is 14 residues. The CDR3 DNA reads TGTGCCAGCAGTCCGCCGGGACGAACCTACGAGCAGTACTTC. It encodes CASSPPGRTYEQYF.

For this clonotype: A read error may account for a junction end that differs from germline. The rearrangement uses TRBV6-6 and TRBJ2-2, with D perhaps TRBD2 (6 bases). CDR1 is MNHNY and CDR2 is SVGAGI in the germline V gene (reference sequence). The CDR3 consists of 13 residues. CDR3 DNA sequence: TGTACCAGCAGTTACGGAGGGACCGGGGAGCTGTTTTTT. Its protein product is CTSSYGGTGELFF.

The chain recombines TRBV20-1 with TRBJ2-3; D gene uncertain. This CDR3 has 15 residues. Trimming stripped 0 bases from V and 3 bases from J, with 13 bases between. CDR1 is DFQATT and CDR2 is SNEGSKA in the germline V gene (reference sequence). CDR3 residues: CSARDLEDSTDTQYF. DNA for the CDR3: TGCAGTGCTAGAGATCTCGAAGATTCAACAGATACGCAGTATTTT.

This clonotype occurred once. Mismatch with germline at one junction end may stem from a read error. CDR3 amino acids: CASTQHGGEVTEAFF. DNA for the CDR3: TGCGCCAGCACCCAACATGGGGGAGAAGTCACTGAAGCTTTCTTT. V is TRBV4-1 and J is TRBJ1-1; TRBD1 might be the D (5 bases). The CDR3 spans 15 residues. Germline loops: CDR1 MGHRA, CDR2 YSYEKL.

J is TRBJ1-1 and V is TRBV19, with D unclear. CDR3 length equals 14 residues. The V end lost 3 bases, the J end lost 0 bases, and 8 bases lay between the germline ends. Per germline, CDR1 LNHDA and CDR2 SQIVND (reference sequence). In DNA form, the CDR3 reads TGTGCCAGTAGTATGGCGCGGTTGAACACTGAAGCTTTCTTT. This encodes CASSMARLNTEAFF.

The chain links TRBV6-1 to TRBJ1-5; D might be TRBD1 (5 bases). Germline V gene lookup returns CDR1 MNHNS and CDR2 SASEGT. Trimming pared 2 bases from V and 0 bases from J, leaving 8 bases between. This CDR3 comprises 15 residues. In nucleotides, the CDR3 is TGTGCCAGCAGTGAAACAGGAGATAGCAATCAGCCCCAGCATTTT. Encoded protein: CASSETGDSNQPQHF.

The CDR3 nucleotides are TGTGCCTGGAGCCCCGACCAGGATGAGCAGTTCTTC. Its translation is CAWSPDQDEQFF. This chain links TRBV30 with TRBJ2-1; D uncertain. The V gene lost 3 bases and the J gene lost 8 bases, with 11 bases spanning the gap. Looked up from germline, CDR1 is GTSNPN and CDR2 is SVGIG (reference sequence). This CDR3 is built from 12 residues.

This clonotype was observed a few times. The J gene is TRBJ2-2, the V gene TRBV14; 7 nucleotides align to TRBD1. This CDR3 is built from 15 residues. CDR1 and CDR2 from the germline V gene are SGHDN and FVKESK. V lost 0 bases, J lost 5 bases, and 3 bases stayed unmatched. CDR3 nucleotide sequence: TGTGCCAGCAGCCAAGAGACAGGGAATACCGGGGAGCTGTTTTTT. It specifies CASSQETGNTGELFF.

The chain joins TRBV28 to TRBJ2-7; D not certain. The V gene's germline CDR1 is MDHEN and CDR2 SYDVKM. The V end lost 7 bases, the J end lost 5 bases, and 9 bases lay between the germline ends. The CDR3 has 11 amino acids. As DNA, the CDR3 is TGTGCCAGCAAGGGTTACCACGAGCAGTACTTC. It encodes CASKGYHEQYF.

Here the CDR3 DNA reads TGTGCCAGCAGTTTGCGGACGGGCTCCTATTACAATGAGCAGTTCTTC. Its protein product is CASSLRTGSYYNEQFF. This chain links TRBV27 with TRBJ2-1; unclear D gene. The germline V gene has CDR1 MNHEY and CDR2 SMNVEV (reference sequence). The CDR3 spans 16 residues. V lost 3 bases to trimming and J lost 4 bases, with 16 bases between them.

The rearrangement links TRBV18 to TRBJ1-3; 8 bases align to TRBD1. The V and J ends lost 0 bases and 2 bases, in that order; junction bases with no gene match: 6. There are 17 residues in the CDR3. The germline V gene has CDR1 KGHSH and CDR2 LQKENI. The CDR3 region has the DNA TGTGCCAGCTCACCACCTGGACAGGGAAATGCTGGAAACACCATATATTTT. Its translation is CASSPPGQGNAGNTIYF.

This chain connects TRBV4-1 to TRBJ2-5, with 8 nucleotides matching TRBD2. The trim removed 7 bases at V and 5 bases at J, leaving 3 bases unmatched. Germline assignment: CDR1 MGHRA and CDR2 YSYEKL. The CDR3 totals 12 residues. CDR3 in DNA: TGCGCCAGCACCCGACTAGCGGAGACCCAGTACTTC. It encodes CASTRLAETQYF.

The rearrangement links TRBV29-1 to TRBJ2-5; 7 bases align to TRBD1. Trimming took 4 bases from V and 0 from J; bases not matched to a gene: 5. The CDR3 totals 14 residues. Germline CDR1 is SQVTM and CDR2 is ANQGSEA. CDR3 nucleotide sequence: TGCAGCGTTGTGGGACAGTGGGACCAAGAGACCCAGTACTTC. As protein: CSVVGQWDQETQYF.

CDR3 loop: CASSPRAGGFYEQYF. CDR3 bases: TGTGCCAGCAGCCCGCGGGCAGGGGGCTTCTACGAGCAGTACTTC. This chain connects TRBV7-6 to TRBJ2-7; 8 nucleotides align to TRBD1. CDR3 length equals 15 residues. V shed 5 bases, J shed 3 bases, and the junction held 9 bases outside the gene matches. From germline, CDR1 is SGHVS and CDR2 FNYEAQ.

Comments on this clonotype: Given the absence of the conserved phenylalanine or tryptophan at the CDR3 end, a read error is likely. The limits of the CDR3 on the DNA are not certain, so only TCRdb's listed CDR3 is given. V is TRBV5-1 and J is TRBJ2-1; the table's D gene call, TRBD2, was not cross checked with the DNA. Germline CDR1 reads SGHRS; CDR2 reads YFSETQ. The CDR3 contains 10 residues when both ends are counted. This CDR3 is CASSLDGRII.

A remark on this clonotype: This likely comes from a read error, as the CDR3 has no conserved phenylalanine or tryptophan at its end. The rearrangement links TRBV6-6 to TRBJ2-7; no clear D gene. The V gene lost 5 bases and the J gene lost 3 bases, with 17 bases spanning the gap. This CDR3 has 15 amino acids. Per germline, CDR1 MNHNY and CDR2 SVGAGI (reference sequence). Written as DNA, the CDR3 is TGTGCCAGCAGTACCCTAACCGGCAGACACTACGAGCAGTACTCC. Translated, it gives CASSTLTGRHYEQYS.